The entry that follows covers one T cell receptor (beta chain) sequence. The source of the sample is a study of cytomegalovirus exposure and HLA in healthy donors. In the study overall: The approximately 120 validation repertoires were reported in a later analysis to have been generated on the same platform as the roughly 720 first-cohort repertoires.

The donors were part of the validation cohort, which consisted of some 120 subjects and was separate from the first cohort of 666 subjects. Profiling relied on immunoSEQ multiplex PCR, and the TCRdb table lists in-frame clones only, not all of them. Counted here are fewer than 140,000 clones, around 90% occurring once; the ten biggest clones make up about 1.8%. The sample comprised PBMCs. This TCR derives from a woman aged 18-29 years in good health and CMV-seropositive.

The chain's CDR3 is CAISEGAGSGNTIYF. DNA of the CDR3: TGTGCCATCAGTGAGGGGGCAGGCTCTGGAAACACCATATATTTT. This chain links TRBV10-3 with TRBJ1-3; a weak D match, TRBD1 (5 bases). Trimming pared 2 bases from V and 0 bases from J, leaving 8 bases between. CDR3 length equals 15 residues. Germline lookup yields CDR1 ENHRY and CDR2 SYGVKD.